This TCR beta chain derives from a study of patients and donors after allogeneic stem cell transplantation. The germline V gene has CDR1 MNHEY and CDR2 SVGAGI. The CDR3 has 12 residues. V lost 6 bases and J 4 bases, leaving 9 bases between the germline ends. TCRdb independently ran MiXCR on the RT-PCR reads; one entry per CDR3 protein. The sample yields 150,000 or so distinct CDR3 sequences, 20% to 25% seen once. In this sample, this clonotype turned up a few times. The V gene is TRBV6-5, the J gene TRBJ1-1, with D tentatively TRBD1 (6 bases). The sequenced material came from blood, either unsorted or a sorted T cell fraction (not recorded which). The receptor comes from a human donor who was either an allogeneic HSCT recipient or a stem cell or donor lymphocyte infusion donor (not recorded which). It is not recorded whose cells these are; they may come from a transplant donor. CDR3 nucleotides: TGTGCCAGCAGCCGGGACACCACTGAAGCTTTCTTT. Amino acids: CASSRDTTEAFF.